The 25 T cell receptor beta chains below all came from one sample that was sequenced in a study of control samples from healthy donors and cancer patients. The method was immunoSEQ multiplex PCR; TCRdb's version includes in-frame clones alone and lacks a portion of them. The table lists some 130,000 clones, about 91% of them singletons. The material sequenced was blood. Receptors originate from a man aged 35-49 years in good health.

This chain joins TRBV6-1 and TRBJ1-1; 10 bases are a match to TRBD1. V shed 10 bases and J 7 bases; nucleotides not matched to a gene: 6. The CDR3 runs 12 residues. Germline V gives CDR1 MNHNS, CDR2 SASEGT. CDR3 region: CAIPTGGCEAFF. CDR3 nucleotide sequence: TGTGCCATCCCGACAGGGGGCTGTGAAGCTTTCTTT.

In nucleotides, the CDR3 is TGTGCCAGCAGCATAGGCGGCCTAGCGGGGGGGCCTCATACGCAGTATTTT. This translates into CASSIGGLAGGPHTQYF. The J gene is TRBJ2-3, the V gene TRBV9, with 12 bases identical to TRBD2. V was pared by 4 bases and J by 7 bases, with 13 bases of the junction left unmatched. This CDR3 has 17 residues. From germline, CDR1 is SGDLS and CDR2 YYNGEE. Full variable domain (rest looked up from reference TRBV9 and TRBJ2-3): DSGVTQTPKHLITATGQRVTLRCSPRSGDLSVYWYQQSLDQGLQFLIQYYNGEERAKGNILERFSAQQFPDLHSELNLSSLELGDSALYFCASSIGGLAGGPHTQYFGPGTRLTVL.

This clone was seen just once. CDR3 nucleotides: TGTGCCAGCAGTTTAACGGTCCGTTTTAATCAGCCCCAGCATTTT. Amino acids: CASSLTVRFNQPQHF. This chain links TRBV6-5 with TRBJ1-5, with D unclear. This CDR3 is 15 amino acids long. Germline loops: CDR1 MNHEY, CDR2 SVGAGI. V was clipped by 4 bases and J by 4 bases, with 14 bases between them.

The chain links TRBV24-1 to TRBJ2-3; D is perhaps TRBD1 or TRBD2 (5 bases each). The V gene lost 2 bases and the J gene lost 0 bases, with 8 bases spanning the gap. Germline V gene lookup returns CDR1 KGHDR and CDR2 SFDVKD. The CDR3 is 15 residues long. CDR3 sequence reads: CATSDSGRSTDTQYF. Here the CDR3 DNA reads TGTGCCACCAGTGATTCGGGACGGAGCACAGATACGCAGTATTTT.

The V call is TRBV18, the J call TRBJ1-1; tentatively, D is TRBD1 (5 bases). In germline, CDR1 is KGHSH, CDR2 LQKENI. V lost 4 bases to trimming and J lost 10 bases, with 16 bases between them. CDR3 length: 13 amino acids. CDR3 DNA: TGTGCCAGCTCACAAAATCCGGGGGACGTAGCTTTCTTT. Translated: CASSQNPGDVAFF.

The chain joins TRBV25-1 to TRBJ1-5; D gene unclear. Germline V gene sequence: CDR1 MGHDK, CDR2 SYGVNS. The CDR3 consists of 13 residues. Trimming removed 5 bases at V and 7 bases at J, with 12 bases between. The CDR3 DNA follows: TGTGCCAGCAGTAGGGCAGCTGGGCAGCCCCAGCATTTT. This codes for CASSRAAGQPQHF.

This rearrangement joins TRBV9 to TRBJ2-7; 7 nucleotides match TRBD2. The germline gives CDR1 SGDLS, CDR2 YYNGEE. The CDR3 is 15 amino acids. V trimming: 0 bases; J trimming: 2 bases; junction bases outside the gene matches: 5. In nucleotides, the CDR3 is TGTGCCAGCAGCGTAGGCGGGGGATCGGCCTACGAGCAGTACTTC. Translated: CASSVGGGSAYEQYF. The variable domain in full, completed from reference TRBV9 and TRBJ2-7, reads DSGVTQTPKHLITATGQRVTLRCSPRSGDLSVYWYQQSLDQGLQFLIQYYNGEERAKGNILERFSAQQFPDLHSELNLSSLELGDSALYFCASSVGGGSAYEQYFGPGTRLTVT.

In DNA, the CDR3 is TGTGCCAGCAGCCAAGATGCTAGGGCCGCCAGGCTCCAGGGGGAAAAACTGTTTTTT. Its protein product is CASSQDARAARLQGEKLFF. The rearrangement uses TRBV3-1 (or the pseudogene TRBV3-2) and TRBJ1-4, with D possibly TRBD1 on 6 matching bases. The V gene lost 0 bases and the J gene lost 8 bases, with 25 bases spanning the gap. The V gene's germline CDR1 is LGHDT and CDR2 YNNKEL (reference sequence). The CDR3 sequence is 19 residues long.

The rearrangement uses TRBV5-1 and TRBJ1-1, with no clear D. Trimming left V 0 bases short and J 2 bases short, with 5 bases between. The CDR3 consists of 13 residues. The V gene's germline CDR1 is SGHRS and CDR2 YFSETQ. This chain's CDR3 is CASSLASNTEAFF. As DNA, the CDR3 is TGCGCCAGCAGCTTGGCGTCAAACACTGAAGCTTTCTTT. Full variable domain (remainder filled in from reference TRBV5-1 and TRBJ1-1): KAGVTQTPRYLIKTRGQQVTLSCSPISGHRSVSWYQQTPGQGLQFLFEYFSETQRNKGNFPGRFSGRQFSNSRSEMNVSTLELGDSALYLCASSLASNTEAFFGQGTRLTVV.

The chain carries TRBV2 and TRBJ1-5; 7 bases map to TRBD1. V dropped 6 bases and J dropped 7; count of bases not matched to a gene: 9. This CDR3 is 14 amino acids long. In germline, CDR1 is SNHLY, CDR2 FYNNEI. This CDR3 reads CASSLDRVPQPQHF. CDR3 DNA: TGTGCCAGCAGCCTAGACAGGGTTCCACAGCCCCAGCATTTT.

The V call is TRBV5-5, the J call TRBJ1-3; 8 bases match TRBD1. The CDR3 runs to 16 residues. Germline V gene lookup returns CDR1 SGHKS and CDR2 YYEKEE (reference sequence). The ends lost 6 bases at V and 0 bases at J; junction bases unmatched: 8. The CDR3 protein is CASNMGQALSGNTIYF. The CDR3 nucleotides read TGTGCCAGCAACATGGGACAGGCCCTCTCTGGAAACACCATATATTTT.

CDR3 nucleotide sequence: TGCGCCAGCAGCTCTGGGGGCGGTCTCAATCAGCCCCAGCATTTT. It codes for CASSSGGGLNQPQHF. The chain couples TRBV5-1 to TRBJ1-5; the D gene is possibly TRBD1 (6 bases). Germline CDR1 is SGHRS and CDR2 is YFSETQ. The CDR3 has 15 amino acids. The V gene lost 3 bases and the J gene lost 3 bases, with 13 bases spanning the gap.

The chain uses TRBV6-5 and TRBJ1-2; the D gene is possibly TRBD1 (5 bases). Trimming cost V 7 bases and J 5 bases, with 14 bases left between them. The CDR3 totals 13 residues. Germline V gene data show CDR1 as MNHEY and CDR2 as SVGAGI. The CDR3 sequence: CASTSTREYGYTF. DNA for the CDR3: TGTGCCAGCACATCGACCAGGGAGTATGGCTACACCTTC.

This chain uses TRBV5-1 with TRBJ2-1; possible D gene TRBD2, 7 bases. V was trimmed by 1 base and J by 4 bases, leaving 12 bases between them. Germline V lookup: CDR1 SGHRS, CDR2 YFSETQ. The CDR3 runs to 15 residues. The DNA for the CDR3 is TGCGCCAGCAGCTTGACCGCGGGGGCTTACAATGAGCAGTTCTTC. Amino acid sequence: CASSLTAGAYNEQFF.

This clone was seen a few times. The CDR3 loop is CASSQAQYTQYF. CDR3 DNA sequence: TGTGCCAGCAGCCAGGCCCAATATACGCAGTATTTT. The chain recombines TRBV7-8 with TRBJ2-3; no reliable D call. The CDR3 extends over 12 amino acids. Deletions cut 5 bases from V and 7 bases from J, with 10 bases between. The germline V gene encodes CDR1 SGHVS and CDR2 FQNEAQ.

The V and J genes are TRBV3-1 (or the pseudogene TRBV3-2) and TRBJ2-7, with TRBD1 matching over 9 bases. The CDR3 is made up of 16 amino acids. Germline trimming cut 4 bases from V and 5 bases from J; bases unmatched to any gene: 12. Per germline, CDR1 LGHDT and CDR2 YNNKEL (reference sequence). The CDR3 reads CASSRYGQGLRDEQYF. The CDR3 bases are TGTGCCAGCAGCCGGTACGGACAGGGGCTCAGGGACGAGCAGTACTTC.

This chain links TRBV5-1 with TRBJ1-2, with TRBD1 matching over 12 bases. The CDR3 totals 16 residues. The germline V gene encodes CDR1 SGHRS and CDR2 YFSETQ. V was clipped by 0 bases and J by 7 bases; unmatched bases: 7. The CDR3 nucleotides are TGCGCCAGCAGCTTGGCCTCCGGGACAGGGGGCCGTGGCTACACCTTC. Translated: CASSLASGTGGRGYTF.

CDR3 nucleotide sequence: TGTGCCTGGAGTTCCTTCCCGGGGCTAGCGGGGGTAGGCGGGGAGCTGTTTTTT. This codes for CAWSSFPGLAGVGGELFF. The J gene is TRBJ2-2, the V gene TRBV30, with 10 bases that match TRBD2. The ends lost 2 bases at V and 7 bases at J; junction bases unmatched: 16. Germline values: CDR1 GTSNPN, CDR2 SVGIG (reference sequence). The CDR3 totals 18 residues.

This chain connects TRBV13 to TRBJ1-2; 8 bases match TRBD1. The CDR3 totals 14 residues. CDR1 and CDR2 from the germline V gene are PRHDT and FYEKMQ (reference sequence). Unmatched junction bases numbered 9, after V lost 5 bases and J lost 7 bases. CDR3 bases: TGTGCCAGCAGCCGGACAGGGCCATCGAGTGGCTACACCTTC. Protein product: CASSRTGPSSGYTF.

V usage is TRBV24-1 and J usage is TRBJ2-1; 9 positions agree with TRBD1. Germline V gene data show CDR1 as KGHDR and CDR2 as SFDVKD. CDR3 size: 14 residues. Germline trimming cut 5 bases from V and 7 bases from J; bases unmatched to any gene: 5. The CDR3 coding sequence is TGTGCCACCAGTGTGAGACAGGGGGGTAATGAGCAGTTCTTC. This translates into CATSVRQGGNEQFF.

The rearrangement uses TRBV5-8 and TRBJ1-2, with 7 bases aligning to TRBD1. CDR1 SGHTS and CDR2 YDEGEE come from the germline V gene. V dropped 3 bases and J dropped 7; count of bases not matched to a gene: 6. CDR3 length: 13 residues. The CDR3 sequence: CASSYEGGSGYTF. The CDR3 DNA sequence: TGTGCCAGCAGCTATGAAGGGGGCAGTGGCTACACCTTC.

The CDR3 DNA follows: TGTGCCAGCAGCTTAGGACTAGGGTACGAGCAGTACTTC. It is translated as CASSLGLGYEQYF. This chain uses TRBV7-9 with TRBJ2-7; possibly TRBD2 for D (6 bases). This CDR3 spans 13 amino acids. With 1 base removed from V and 4 bases from J, the gap between germline ends came to 8 bases. In germline, CDR1 is SEHNR, CDR2 FQNEAQ (reference sequence). Full variable domain (rest looked up from reference TRBV7-9 and TRBJ2-7): DTGVSQNPRHKITKRGQNVTFRCDPISEHNRLYWYRQTLGQGPEFLTYFQNEAQLEKSRLLSDRFSAERPKGSFSTLEIQRTEQGDSAMYLCASSLGLGYEQYFGPGTRLTVT.

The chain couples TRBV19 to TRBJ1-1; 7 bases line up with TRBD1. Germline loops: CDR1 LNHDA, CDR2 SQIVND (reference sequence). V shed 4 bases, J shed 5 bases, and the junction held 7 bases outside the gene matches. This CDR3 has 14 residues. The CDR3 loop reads CASSRKGAGTEAFF. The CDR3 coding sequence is TGTGCCAGTAGTAGAAAGGGGGCGGGAACTGAAGCTTTCTTT.

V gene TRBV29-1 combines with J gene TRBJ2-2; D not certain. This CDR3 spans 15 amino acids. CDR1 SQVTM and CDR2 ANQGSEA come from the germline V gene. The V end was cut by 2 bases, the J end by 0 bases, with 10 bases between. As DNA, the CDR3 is TGCAGCGTTGAAAGGGCAGCCTCGAACACCGGGGAGCTGTTTTTT. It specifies CSVERAASNTGELFF.

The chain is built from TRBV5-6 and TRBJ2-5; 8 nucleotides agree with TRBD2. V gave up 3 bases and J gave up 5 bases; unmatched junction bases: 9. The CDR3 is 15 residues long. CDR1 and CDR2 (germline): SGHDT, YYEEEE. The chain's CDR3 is CASSSTGTSGETQYF. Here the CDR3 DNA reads TGTGCCAGCAGCTCTACCGGGACTAGTGGCGAGACCCAGTACTTC.